Below, 18 T cell receptor beta chains from the same sample are listed, as sequenced in a study of Ad26.COV2.S vaccination and SARS-CoV-2 variants. Using immunoSEQ multiplex PCR, the repertoire was profiled, and TCRdb retains in-frame clones only, with some absent. The data hold roughly 250,000 clones, with around 85% observed a single time. Treatment meaning: about 20 received Ad26.COV2.S at low or high dose, single or two shots; several received placebo; per-sample allocation not given. Material that was analyzed had been drawn on day 63 after the first vaccine or placebo injection. This specimen consisted of peripheral blood, obtained in a trial of Ad26.COV2.S vaccine versus placebo. The receptors originated from a person aged 18-65 years who received the Ad26.COV2.S COVID-19 vaccine or a placebo.

This rearrangement joins TRBV4-2 to TRBJ1-5; the D is unclear. Trimming pared 0 bases from V and 4 bases from J, leaving 13 bases between. CDR3 length: 16 residues. Looked up from germline, CDR1 is LGHNA and CDR2 is YNFKEQ. The CDR3, as DNA: TGTGCCAGCAGCCAAGATATCCATGGGGATAATCAGCCCCAGCATTTT. This encodes CASSQDIHGDNQPQHF.

The CDR3 is CASSLFGLAGGTYNEQFF. CDR3 sequence (DNA): TGTGCCAGCAGTTTATTCGGACTAGCGGGAGGCACCTACAATGAGCAGTTCTTC. The chain couples TRBV27 to TRBJ2-1; TRBD2 matches 14 bases. The germline V gene encodes CDR1 MNHEY and CDR2 SMNVEV (reference sequence). V dropped 1 base and J dropped 2; count of bases not matched to a gene: 4. The CDR3 covers 18 residues.

The CDR3 spells CASSLAGGADTQYF. Here the CDR3 DNA reads TGTGCCAGCAGCTTAGCGGGAGGCGCAGATACGCAGTATTTT. J is TRBJ2-3 and V is TRBV5-6; 9 bases line up with TRBD2. The CDR3 contains 14 residues. With 2 bases clipped from V and 4 bases from J, the junction kept 2 bases outside the gene matches. Germline V gives CDR1 SGHDT, CDR2 YYEEEE. Filled out from reference TRBV5-6 and TRBJ2-3, the complete variable domain reads DAGVTQSPTHLIKTRGQQVTLRCSPKSGHDTVSWYQQALGQGPQFIFQYYEEEERQRGNFPDRFSGHQFPNYSSELNVNALLLGDSALYLCASSLAGGADTQYFGPGTRLTVL.

V gene TRBV27 combines with J gene TRBJ2-7, with TRBD2 as a possible D gene (6 bases). The germline gives CDR1 MNHEY, CDR2 SMNVEV (reference sequence). V was cut by 7 bases and J by 6 bases, with 28 bases left in between. The CDR3 contains 17 residues. CDR3 DNA sequence: TGTGCCAGCACCTTATTTGCCCCCGGGGGAAGGGGCTCCGAGCAGTACGTC. Translating gives CASTLFAPGGRGSEQYV.

V is TRBV6-5 and J is TRBJ2-7; a weak D match, TRBD1 (6 bases). The germline gives CDR1 MNHEY, CDR2 SVGAGI. This CDR3 has 12 amino acids. Trimming removed 8 bases at V and 2 bases at J, with 10 bases between. The CDR3 here is CASDRTPYEQYF. In nucleotides, the CDR3 is TGTGCCAGCGACAGGACCCCCTACGAGCAGTACTTC.

This chain links TRBV9 with TRBJ1-2; D not certain. This CDR3 has 14 amino acids. V lost 3 bases, J lost 2 bases, and 11 bases lay in between. Germline CDR1 and CDR2: SGDLS and YYNGEE. In nucleotides, the CDR3 is TGTGCCAGCAGCGCAACCCCAGAGAACTATGGCTACACCTTC. This sequence encodes CASSATPENYGYTF.

In nucleotides, the CDR3 is TGTGCCAGCAGCTCTGACAGGGGTGGCTACACCTTC. Translating it yields CASSSDRGGYTF. The chain is built from TRBV5-6 and TRBJ1-2; 8 positions agree with TRBD1. The J segment lost 7 bases and the V segment lost 3 bases, leaving 2 bases of the junction unmatched. The CDR3 is made up of 12 amino acids. Germline CDR1 and CDR2: SGHDT and YYEEEE.

The table lists this clone with a few counts. The chain uses TRBV6-6 and TRBJ2-7; D is unresolved. Trimming left V 6 bases short and J 0 bases short, with 6 bases between. The germline V gene encodes CDR1 MNHNY and CDR2 SVGAGI (reference sequence). The CDR3 sequence is 12 residues long. CDR3 bases: TGTGCCAGCAGCCTAGACTCCTACGAGCAGTACTTC. Its protein product is CASSLDSYEQYF.

This clone was detected only once. This chain connects TRBV30 to TRBJ2-7; TRBD2 might be the D (7 bases). The CDR3 loop spans 14 amino acids. V was pared by 0 bases and J by 2 bases, with 11 bases between. The germline V gene encodes CDR1 GTSNPN and CDR2 SVGIG (reference sequence). CDR3 bases: TGTGCCTGGAGTGTGGGGGGGGCAACCTACGAGCAGTACTTC. Residues: CAWSVGGATYEQYF.

This chain joins TRBV7-9 and TRBJ2-7; 7 bases agree with TRBD2. Germline lookup yields CDR1 SEHNR and CDR2 FQNEAQ (reference sequence). Germline trimming cut 4 bases from V and 4 bases from J; bases unmatched to any gene: 7. This CDR3 spans 14 amino acids. The CDR3 spells CASSSLALRYEQYF. The CDR3 coding sequence is TGTGCCAGCAGCTCACTAGCGTTAAGATACGAGCAGTACTTC.

DNA for the CDR3: TGTGCCAGCAGCGGACGCACAGATACGCAGTATTTT. Translated: CASSGRTDTQYF. The rearrangement joins TRBV7-2 to TRBJ2-3; D not resolved. Trimming took 5 bases from V and 1 from J, leaving 4 bases between them. The CDR3 loop spans 12 amino acids. Germline CDR1 is SGHTA and CDR2 is FQGNSA. Full variable domain (rest looked up from reference TRBV7-2 and TRBJ2-3): GAGVSQSPSNKVTEKGKDVELRCDPISGHTALYWYRQSLGQGLEFLIYFQGNSAPDKSGLPSDRFSAERTGGSVSTLTIQRTQQEDSAVYLCASSGRTDTQYFGPGTRLTVL.

The J gene is TRBJ1-2, the V gene TRBV7-9, with D unresolved. Trimming stripped 5 bases from V and 5 bases from J, with 18 bases between. This CDR3 region has 15 residues. CDR1 is SEHNR, CDR2 FQNEAQ, per germline (reference sequence). CDR3 loop: CASSPLGVYLYGYTF. Here the CDR3 DNA reads TGTGCCAGCAGCCCCCTTGGCGTCTATTTGTATGGCTACACCTTC.

This clone was found once. This chain joins TRBV4-2 and TRBJ2-4; D not certain. Germline lookup yields CDR1 LGHNA and CDR2 YNFKEQ. There are 14 residues in the CDR3. Between the trimmed V and J ends, which lost 0 bases and 1 base, there was a span of 4 bases. The CDR3 protein is CASSQEGAKNIQYF. CDR3 DNA sequence: TGTGCCAGCAGCCAAGAAGGGGCCAAAAACATTCAGTACTTC.

This clone appeared a single time. The chain joins TRBV4-3 to TRBJ1-2; D might be TRBD1 (6 bases). Trimming removed 0 bases from V and 7 bases from J, with 15 bases in between. The CDR3 loop spans 15 amino acids. The germline V gene encodes CDR1 LGHNA and CDR2 YSLEER. CDR3 protein: CASSQEKTGPRGYTF. The DNA for the CDR3 is TGCGCCAGCAGCCAAGAGAAAACAGGGCCTCGTGGCTACACCTTC.

This chain connects TRBV29-1 to TRBJ2-1; no clear D. Trimming removed 4 bases at V and 4 bases at J, with 5 bases between. CDR3 size: 11 residues. In germline, CDR1 is SQVTM, CDR2 ANQGSEA. CDR3 sequence: CSVGAYNEQFF. CDR3 coding DNA: TGCAGCGTTGGGGCTTACAATGAGCAGTTCTTC.

The rearrangement links TRBV27 to TRBJ1-1, with 7 bases that match TRBD1. Germline CDR1 reads MNHEY; CDR2 reads SMNVEV (reference sequence). The junction had 5 bases not matched to a gene; V was cut back by 3 bases and J by 1 base. This CDR3 comprises 15 residues. The CDR3 loop reads CASSFRAGGNTEAFF. Here the CDR3 DNA reads TGTGCCAGCAGTTTTAGGGCAGGGGGGAACACTGAAGCTTTCTTT.

V is TRBV7-9 and J is TRBJ1-1, with D unclear. Germline assignment: CDR1 SEHNR and CDR2 FQNEAQ (reference sequence). Trimming took 6 bases from V and 0 from J, leaving 20 bases between them. The CDR3 loop spans 17 amino acids. The CDR3 DNA is TGTGCCAGCAGGAACACAAGAACCACAGATCTGAACACTGAAGCTTTCTTT. Translated: CASRNTRTTDLNTEAFF. The whole variable domain, filled in from reference TRBV7-9 and TRBJ1-1, reads DTGVSQNPRHKITKRGQNVTFRCDPISEHNRLYWYRQTLGQGPEFLTYFQNEAQLEKSRLLSDRFSAERPKGSFSTLEIQRTEQGDSAMYLCASRNTRTTDLNTEAFFGQGTRLTVV.

The rearrangement joins TRBV27 to TRBJ2-1; 12 positions agree with TRBD2. The germline V gene has CDR1 MNHEY and CDR2 SMNVEV (reference sequence). Trimming removed 7 bases from V and 0 bases from J; junction bases left unmatched: 13. There are 19 residues in the CDR3. DNA of the CDR3: TGTGCCAGCACGAAAGGTATACTAGCGGGGGGTTTCTCCTACAATGAGCAGTTCTTC. This codes for CASTKGILAGGFSYNEQFF.